This T cell receptor beta chain was sequenced for a study of blood T cell repertoires in COVID-19 (dated by TCRdb to between 2020 and 2021). About the investigation overall: Samples from collaborators originated in the United States, Italy and Spain and spanned both the acute and convalescent phases of COVID-19. The prospective study material was composed of cDNA or gDNA derived from T cells, B-cell-depleted T cells, or PBMCs. The dataset comprised deeply sampled blood TCRbeta repertoires from subjects exposed to, actively infected with, or recovered from COVID-19. The repertoires were made available in a free public database intended to serve as a resource for research on the immune response to SARS-CoV-2. The samples were drawn from the first 160 participants of the ongoing ImmuneRACE study and from some 1,300 subjects provided by 6 global collaborators. A de-identified subject ID, COVID-19 status, age in years and sex were almost always included in the sample metadata. Where HLA class I and class II types were available, the types were taken from metadata supplied by the sample provider, not from assay-based typing.

TCRbeta CDR3 regions were amplified from genomic DNA using the immunoSEQ Assay, a bias-controlled multiplex PCR. For the original study's pipeline: Nucleated cell counts per sample were estimated from amplification of reference gene primers within the assay. To quantify the absolute abundance of each unique TCRbeta CDR3 rearrangement, sequence reads were collapsed and filtered. For each sample, productive Simpson clonality was calculated as the square root of Simpson's diversity index across productive rearrangements. The table comes from immuneACCESS by way of TCRdb, which keeps in-frame sequences with V and J called. Part of the clones is missing from these tables; in studies checked, under half for an unresolved V gene and the rest for unknown reasons. Clonal size and the V and J genes are those of that table, whereas D and trimming came from the DNA. This sample lists 470,000 or so clones; about 85% were detected once. Approximately 2% of the sample is in the top ten clones.

Its CDR3 holds 15 amino acids, cysteine through phenylalanine. The entry retains the CDR3 DNA only, 45 bases that are in frame from base 1. CDR1 and CDR2 are drawn from the germline V gene: SGHTA, FQGNSA. The junction shows trimming of 5 bases on V and 7 bases on J, and the gene matches do not reach 7 bases of it. Participants in the prospective study were enrolled through a virtual design, were aged 18 to 89 years, and lived in roughly 25 United States geographic areas. In the prospective study, cohorts were assigned on the basis of participant-reported clinical history obtained from a screening survey and a study questionnaire. In the prospective study, whole blood, serum and a nasopharyngeal or oropharyngeal swab were collected from each participant by mobile phlebotomists. Additional blood draws and questionnaires over an approximately 2-month period could optionally be provided by prospective study participants. Before DNA extraction, blood samples from the prospective study were shipped at room temperature or frozen.

Turning to this clone: Its antigen remains unidentified. It has no much larger one-base neighbor in the sample; base qualities were not kept.

Results and caveats for the whole study, not just this receptor: How much clinical and demographic metadata was included differed by source and by participant, and the metadata was provided uncurated.

The chain uses TRBV7-2 and TRBJ2-1, with 11 bases matching TRBD2. The sequence came from a woman aged 18-30 years with acute COVID-19. Material: PBMCs or T cells enriched from blood (not recorded which). This receptor has the CDR3 CASSVGGTSGNEQFF. Read as DNA, the sequence is TGTGCCAGCAGCGTCGGAGGGACTAGCGGTAATGAGCAGTTCTTC.